The next 26 T cell receptor beta chains were all read from a single sample in a study of T cells in Graves' hyperthyroidism and ophthalmopathy. Amplified regions were TCR beta CDR3 sequences from RNA transcripts. During a first-round RT-PCR of the TCR CDR3, the HTBI primer set was used. TCRdb reprocessed the multiplex PCR reads via MiXCR and lists one record per CDR3 protein. The table records about 480,000 distinct CDR3 sequences, around a fifth of them present only once. Sequences were obtained from blood. These TCRs come from a woman in her 70s with Graves' ophthalmopathy.

This sequence joins TRBV5-1 and TRBJ2-1, with 13 bases identical to TRBD2. Germline trimming cut 1 base from V and 11 bases from J; bases unmatched to any gene: 3. There are 14 residues in the CDR3. CDR1 is SGHRS, CDR2 YFSETQ, per germline. The CDR3 is CASSLRTSGSQQFF. DNA of the CDR3: TGCGCCAGCAGCTTGAGGACTAGCGGGAGCCAGCAGTTCTTC.

V is TRBV6-2 or TRBV6-3 and J is TRBJ1-2; a weak D match, TRBD1 (6 bases). V gave up 0 bases and J gave up 6 bases, with 11 bases separating them. Germline CDR1 and CDR2: MNHEY and SVGEGT. CDR3 length equals 14 residues. CDR3 DNA sequence: TGTGCCAGCAGTTACTCGTACAGGGCGCATGGCTACACCTTC. Protein: CASSYSYRAHGYTF.

This clonotype was seen repeatedly, ten times or more. Here the CDR3 DNA reads TGCAGTGCTAGAGATCCCCCGGGTACCGGTGAAGCTTTCTTT. This sequence encodes CSARDPPGTGEAFF. The chain is built from TRBV20-1 and TRBJ1-1; the D is unclear. CDR1 is DFQATT, CDR2 SNEGSKA, per germline (reference sequence). V lost 0 bases and J lost 7, with 15 bases in between. The CDR3 sequence is 14 residues long.

The CDR3 DNA reads as TGCGCCAGCAGCTTTGGAGGACTAGCGGGGGGATCCTACGAGCAGTACTTC. Amino acid sequence: CASSFGGLAGGSYEQYF. V and J are TRBV5-1 and TRBJ2-7, with 14 positions matching TRBD2. CDR3 size: 17 residues. The V and J ends lost 2 bases and 1 base, in that order; junction bases with no gene match: 5. The germline gives CDR1 SGHRS, CDR2 YFSETQ.

This clonotype has a handful of counts. The chain's CDR3 is CASSLLGGHYEQYF. Here the CDR3 DNA reads TGTGCCAGCAGCTTATTGGGCGGACACTACGAGCAGTACTTC. The rearrangement joins TRBV7-9 to TRBJ2-7; the D gene is possibly TRBD1 (5 bases). Trimming took 2 bases from V and 3 from J, leaving 11 bases between them. Germline V lookup: CDR1 SEHNR, CDR2 FQNEAQ (reference sequence). This CDR3 is built from 14 residues.

This clonotype was counted many times. The chain recombines TRBV7-2 with TRBJ1-5, with D possibly being TRBD1 (5 bases). Trimming removed 6 bases from V and 5 bases from J, with 8 bases in between. Per the germline V gene, CDR1 is SGHTA and CDR2 is FQGNSA. The CDR3 has 12 amino acids. The CDR3 DNA sequence: TGTGCCAGCAGTCGGGGGGATCAGCCCCAGCATTTT. It specifies CASSRGDQPQHF.

This clonotype was seen a handful of times. The chain links TRBV10-3 to TRBJ1-2; D is unresolved. Trimming removed 4 bases from V and 5 bases from J, with 11 bases in between. Germline CDR1 ENHRY, CDR2 SYGVKD. This CDR3 has 13 amino acids. The CDR3 sequence is CAISADTLYGYTF. CDR3 DNA sequence: TGTGCCATCAGTGCTGACACTTTGTATGGCTACACCTTC.

This clonotype was counted only a few times. This chain uses TRBV5-8 with TRBJ1-1; TRBD1 might be the D (5 bases). There are 15 residues in the CDR3. Germline V lookup: CDR1 SGHTS, CDR2 YDEGEE. V was pared by 1 base and J by 1 base, with 11 bases between. The CDR3 nucleotides are TGTGCCAGCAGCTTGCGGGGGATGAGGAACACTGAAGCTTTCTTT. Its protein is CASSLRGMRNTEAFF.

This clonotype was detected ten times or more. J is TRBJ2-4 and V is TRBV20-1, with D perhaps matching TRBD2 (6 bases). Germline CDR1 reads DFQATT; CDR2 reads SNEGSKA (reference sequence). The CDR3 length is 14 residues. V was trimmed by 5 bases and J by 6 bases, leaving 17 bases between them. The CDR3 nucleotides are TGCAGTGCTCCCCGGAACATCGGGGGAAACATTCAGTACTTC. This codes for CSAPRNIGGNIQYF.

This sequence joins TRBV20-1 and TRBJ2-7; D is possibly TRBD2 (6 bases). This CDR3 is built from 12 residues. The V and J ends lost 3 bases and 5 bases respectively, with 11 bases between them. Germline lookup yields CDR1 DFQATT and CDR2 SNEGSKA (reference sequence). This CDR3 reads CSASGSSDEQYF. CDR3 in DNA: TGCAGTGCTAGCGGGAGCAGCGACGAGCAGTACTTC.

The genes are TRBV6-2 or TRBV6-3 and TRBJ2-5, with 8 bases that match TRBD2. V lost 7 bases and J lost 6; bases outside the gene matches: 16. Germline V lookup: CDR1 MNHEY, CDR2 SVGEGT. The CDR3 contains 16 residues. CDR3 coding DNA: TGTGCCAGCATCACCTCCTGGGGAGCGGGAGAAAAGACCCAGTACTTC. As protein: CASITSWGAGEKTQYF.

The J gene is TRBJ2-1, the V gene TRBV7-9, with a tentative D call TRBD2 (6 bases). The CDR3 has 16 residues. CDR1 SEHNR and CDR2 FQNEAQ come from the germline V gene (reference sequence). V lost 6 bases and J lost 4, with 19 bases in between. The CDR3 DNA sequence: TGTGCCAGCAGTCGGATGGGGGGAGGAGGATACAATGAGCAGTTCTTC. Protein: CASSRMGGGGYNEQFF.

This clonotype was counted ten times or more. This chain connects TRBV7-3 to TRBJ2-1; maybe TRBD2 (6 bases). This CDR3 comprises 15 residues. Germline CDR1 reads SGHTA; CDR2 reads FQGTGA. The V end was cut by 5 bases, the J end by 2 bases, with 13 bases between. DNA of the CDR3: TGTGCCAGCAGCCTCATGGGACTGGCCTACAATGAGCAGTTCTTC. This translates into CASSLMGLAYNEQFF.

This clonotype was seen only a few times. Here the CDR3 reads CATSDSREGGETQYF. The DNA of the CDR3 is TGTGCCACCAGTGATTCCCGGGAGGGAGGGGAGACCCAGTACTTC. The chain has TRBV24-1 and TRBJ2-5; 8 bases match TRBD2. The length of the CDR3 is 15 residues. The junction had 6 bases not matched to a gene; V was cut back by 2 bases and J by 5 bases. Germline lookup yields CDR1 KGHDR and CDR2 SFDVKD.

The chain recombines TRBV28 with TRBJ1-5; 9 bases are a match to TRBD1. J was trimmed by 10 bases and V by 5 bases; bases with no gene match: 9. This CDR3 region has 14 residues. In germline, CDR1 is MDHEN, CDR2 SYDVKM. The CDR3 coding sequence is TGTGCCAGCAGTCCCGACAGGGGGACAGGCCCCCAGCATTTT. Protein sequence: CASSPDRGTGPQHF.

This clonotype was detected a few times. This chain links TRBV20-1 with TRBJ2-3; 10 nucleotides agree with TRBD2. The CDR3 is 15 amino acids. Trimming took 2 bases from V and 4 from J; bases not matched to a gene: 6. The germline V gene has CDR1 DFQATT and CDR2 SNEGSKA (reference sequence). The CDR3 DNA reads as TGCAGTGCTAGACTAGCGGGAGTAGGGCCAGATACGCAGTATTTT. This encodes CSARLAGVGPDTQYF.

This clonotype was seen more than once but under ten times. The genes are TRBV5-5 and TRBJ2-7; 7 positions match TRBD2. Germline V gene sequence: CDR1 SGHKS, CDR2 YYEKEE (reference sequence). V lost 4 bases and J lost 0; bases outside the gene matches: 7. The length of the CDR3 is 15 residues. The CDR3 nucleotides are TGTGCCAGCAGCCCGCTAGCGGCGATCTCCTACGAGCAGTACTTC. Protein sequence: CASSPLAAISYEQYF.

This clonotype has more than one count but fewer than ten. The chain joins TRBV28 to TRBJ2-2; 8 bases match TRBD1. The J segment lost 5 bases and the V segment lost 3 bases, leaving 8 bases of the junction unmatched. The CDR3 consists of 16 residues. In germline, CDR1 is MDHEN, CDR2 SYDVKM. The CDR3 spells CASSFLDRVKTGELFF. As DNA, the CDR3 is TGTGCCAGCAGTTTTCTGGACAGGGTAAAGACCGGGGAGCTGTTTTTT.

The sample holds a few counts of this clonotype. V and J are TRBV25-1 and TRBJ2-5; 7 bases are a match to TRBD1. The CDR3 is made up of 15 amino acids. V shed 6 bases, J shed 5 bases, and the junction held 12 bases outside the gene matches. Germline V gives CDR1 MGHDK, CDR2 SYGVNS. The chain's CDR3 is CASRDRSTWGETQYF. CDR3 sequence (DNA): TGTGCCAGCAGGGACAGGTCGACCTGGGGGGAGACCCAGTACTTC.

This clonotype was seen many times. V usage is TRBV6-1 and J usage is TRBJ1-1, with 8 bases aligning to TRBD1. This CDR3 contains 15 residues. The germline gives CDR1 MNHNS, CDR2 SASEGT. J was trimmed by 4 bases and V by 5 bases; bases with no gene match: 9. The CDR3 region is CASSYDRGSRTEAFF. CDR3 coding DNA: TGTGCCAGCAGTTATGACAGGGGAAGTCGCACTGAAGCTTTCTTT.

This clonotype was observed many times. The chain combines TRBV5-1 with TRBJ2-1; 8 bases fit TRBD2. Germline V gene lookup returns CDR1 SGHRS and CDR2 YFSETQ. The CDR3 runs to 16 residues. V was clipped by 4 bases and J by 0 bases; unmatched bases: 6. CDR3 residues: CASSIFSGDSYNEQFF. DNA of the CDR3: TGCGCCAGCAGCATTTTTAGCGGGGACTCCTACAATGAGCAGTTCTTC.

The J gene is TRBJ2-3, the V gene TRBV28; no clear D gene. Looked up from germline, CDR1 is MDHEN and CDR2 is SYDVKM. The CDR3 sequence is 16 residues long. Between the trimmed V and J ends, which lost 2 bases and 6 bases, there was a span of 18 bases. The chain's CDR3 is CASSLAGPPRRDTQYF. The CDR3 DNA reads TGTGCCAGCAGTTTAGCAGGACCCCCACGCCGTGATACGCAGTATTTT.

This clonotype has only a few counts. This chain uses TRBV11-2 with TRBJ1-1; D is undetermined. Trimming shortened V by 4 bases and J by 11 bases, and 20 bases separated the two germline ends. The CDR3 contains 14 residues. CDR1 and CDR2 (germline): SGHAT, FQNNGV. This chain's CDR3 is CASSSSVGRSPAFF. CDR3 bases: TGTGCCAGCAGCTCCAGTGTCGGGAGATCCCCCGCTTTCTTT.

The chain uses TRBV9 and TRBJ2-1; 14 nucleotides agree with TRBD2. The CDR3 consists of 17 residues. V lost 0 bases, J lost 7 bases, and 6 bases stayed unmatched. Germline lookup yields CDR1 SGDLS and CDR2 YYNGEE. The CDR3 bases are TGTGCCAGCAGCGTAGGACTAGCGGGAGGGCCGGGGAATGAGCAGTTCTTC. It specifies CASSVGLAGGPGNEQFF.

The table lists this clonotype with a count of one. V and J are TRBV30 and TRBJ2-5, with 14 bases that match TRBD2. With 3 bases clipped from V and 7 bases from J, the junction kept 7 bases outside the gene matches. CDR3 length: 15 residues. Germline V gene sequence: CDR1 GTSNPN, CDR2 SVGIG (reference sequence). The CDR3 spells CAWSRTSGRSATQYF. CDR3 nucleotides: TGTGCCTGGAGCCGGACTAGCGGGAGGTCGGCGACCCAGTACTTC.

The genes are TRBV5-1 and TRBJ1-4; TRBD1 matches 8 bases. This CDR3 region has 14 residues. Trimming at V came to 4 bases and at J to 13 bases, leaving 12 bases not matched to a gene. Germline V lookup: CDR1 SGHRS, CDR2 YFSETQ. In DNA, the CDR3 is TGCGCCAGCAGCAGTCGGGGACAGGCAGGGTCACTGTTTTTT. Protein sequence: CASSSRGQAGSLFF. Filled out from reference TRBV5-1 and TRBJ1-4, the complete variable domain reads KAGVTQTPRYLIKTRGQQVTLSCSPISGHRSVSWYQQTPGQGLQFLFEYFSETQRNKGNFPGRFSGRQFSNSRSEMNVSTLELGDSALYLCASSSRGQAGSLFFGSGTQLSVL.